This T cell receptor beta chain came from a study of blood T cell repertoires in COVID-19. Study overall: Samples of COVID-19 (acute and convalescent) were obtained from the United States, Italy and Spain.

Profiled with immunoSEQ multiplex PCR; TCRdb holds only in-frame clones, not every one. The sample has some 190,000 clones; about 84% are singletons. The CDR3 loop spans 13 amino acids. V lost 4 bases to trimming and J lost 9 bases, with 15 bases between them. Germline loops: CDR1 LGHDT, CDR2 YNNKEL (reference sequence). The sequence was collected from a man in his forties or fifties with acute COVID-19. The chain is built from TRBV3-1 (or the pseudogene TRBV3-2) and TRBJ1-2; D possibly corresponds to TRBD1 (5 bases). The source material was PBMCs or T cells enriched from blood (not recorded which). This CDR3 reads CASSPPGVPSYTF. The CDR3 region has the DNA TGTGCCAGCAGCCCCCCGGGGGTGCCTAGCTACACCTTC.